This record covers a single TCR beta chain. These data originate in a study of sequential checkpoint blockade in melanoma. Germline assignment: CDR1 SGHAT and CDR2 FQNNGV. V dropped 1 base and J dropped 2 bases, with 5 bases sitting between them. The CDR3 is 13 residues long. Regarding treatment: randomized to nivolumab then ipilimumab (arm A) or the reverse (arm B). TCRdb's copy holds only in-frame clones and misses some; the assay was immunoSEQ multiplex PCR. The sample carries some 30,000 clones, roughly 84% recorded once. The sample here was CD8+ T cells sorted from blood (inferred from file names), taken from a patient given nivolumab and ipilimumab in sequence. The chain carries TRBV11-2 and TRBJ1-2; TRBD1 is a possible D gene (5 bases). The TCR was taken from a human donor with melanoma. The chain's CDR3 is CASSLGGNYGYTF. CDR3 DNA: TGTGCCAGCAGCTTAGGGGGCAACTATGGCTACACCTTC.